This T cell receptor beta chain was recorded in a study of neurological immune-mediated disorders. This clonotype has at least ten counts. The antigen is unknown. V lost 6 bases, J lost 0 bases, and 14 bases lay in between. Germline lookup yields CDR1 ENHRY and CDR2 SYGVKD. The CDR3 spans 15 residues. From the 5' RACE reads, TCRdb called clonotypes with MiXCR, one entry per CDR3 protein. The data hold tens of thousands of distinct CDR3 sequences, with 17% observed a single time. Findings and limits, study-wide: In HTLV-1-associated myelopathy, TCR clonal expansion was greatest, and in multiple sclerosis it was least, below healthy controls.

This receptor was obtained from a woman in her thirties or forties in good health. The V call is TRBV10-3, the J call TRBJ1-2; perhaps TRBD1 as D (6 bases). The specimen sequenced was PBMCs. The CDR3 spells CAIRLQGPTNYGYTF. As DNA, the CDR3 is TGTGCCATCAGATTACAGGGCCCCACTAACTATGGCTACACCTTC.